The 5 T cell receptor beta chains listed next were all sequenced from one sample in a study. The TRBV12-4/TRBJ1-2 clonotypes were amplified using barcode primers with ligated adaptors. TCRdb ran MiXCR on the multiplex PCR reads and lists one entry per CDR3 protein. The repertoire has over a thousand distinct CDR3 sequences, 22% of them found once; the top ten carry about 10%. Material: memory CD4+ T cells sorted from blood. Subset given: memory CD4+ T cells, CD4+CD45RO+CD25-. These TCRs come from a female donor with breast cancer.

Sample share makes this clonotype medium-sized. This sequence joins TRBV12-3 or TRBV12-4 and TRBJ1-2, with TRBD1 as a possible D gene (6 bases). The CDR3 spans 15 residues. V lost 5 bases and J 6 bases, leaving 19 bases between the germline ends. DNA for the CDR3: TGTGCCAGCAGTCCCCGGGACACTCGGTCGGATGGCTACACCTTC. Protein product: CASSPRDTRSDGYTF.

The gene calls are TRBV12-3 or TRBV12-4 and TRBJ1-2; D unresolved. The CDR3 has 13 amino acids. V lost 5 bases to trimming and J lost 6 bases, with 13 bases between them. The CDR3 DNA is TGTGCCAGCAGTCCTGGACCGCGCGATGGCTACACCTTC. It specifies CASSPGPRDGYTF.

This clonotype was detected many times. The chain carries TRBV12-3 or TRBV12-4 and TRBJ1-2; the match to TRBD1 covers 7 bases. The CDR3 is made up of 16 amino acids. J was trimmed by 0 bases and V by 5 bases; bases with no gene match: 9. Written as DNA, the CDR3 is TGTGCCAGCAGTCCAAGGGGACAGAGAGCTAACTATGGCTACACCTTC. It specifies CASSPRGQRANYGYTF.

This clonotype is medium-sized in the sample. V is TRBV12-3 or TRBV12-4 and J is TRBJ1-2, with 9 bases aligning to TRBD1. The CDR3 runs 16 residues. Trimming took 6 bases from V and 4 from J; bases not matched to a gene: 12. DNA of the CDR3: TGTGCCAGCAGAGGAATAACCGGGACAGGGACCTATGGCTACACCTTC. It codes for CASRGITGTGTYGYTF.

This clonotype was seen more than once but under ten times. The J gene is TRBJ1-2, the V gene TRBV12-3 or TRBV12-4, with D uncertain. The germline V and J ends were trimmed by 4 bases and 2 bases, with 5 bases remaining between them. There are 12 residues in the CDR3. CDR3 bases: TGTGCCAGCAGTTCCGTCAACTATGGCTACACCTTC. Translated, it gives CASSSVNYGYTF.